This passage covers 10 T cell receptor beta chains from one sample sequenced in a study of CD8 T cells in ankylosing spondylitis. TCRdb re-called the 5' RACE reads with MiXCR, one entry per CDR3 protein. Of 300,000 to 350,000 distinct CDR3 sequences in the sample, 9.5% to 13% were seen once. What was sequenced was blood, either unsorted or a sorted T cell fraction (not recorded which). All receptors derive from a female donor with ankylosing spondylitis or in good health (not recorded which).

With regard to this clonotype: This may arise from a read error, as a much more abundant clone is one base away. The chain has TRBV5-1 and TRBJ2-1, with 9 bases identical to TRBD1. Germline CDR1 reads SGHRS; CDR2 reads YFSETQ. The CDR3 has 15 residues. For the CDR3, the DNA is TGCGCCAGCAGCCGACCCGGGACAGGGATGAATGAGCAGCTCTTC. Amino acid sequence: CASSRPGTGMNEQLF.

There are many counts of this clonotype. The genes are TRBV20-1 and TRBJ2-3; 12 bases fit TRBD2. The CDR3 is 13 residues long. CDR1 DFQATT and CDR2 SNEGSKA come from the germline V gene (reference sequence). V lost 5 bases to trimming and J lost 3 bases; unmatched junction nucleotides: 0. The DNA of the CDR3 is TGCAGTGCTCTAGCGGGGGGGACAGATACGCAGTATTTT. The encoded protein is CSALAGGTDTQYF.

V usage is TRBV20-1 and J usage is TRBJ1-6, with a tentative D call TRBD1 (6 bases). Germline V lookup: CDR1 DFQATT, CDR2 SNEGSKA (reference sequence). The V end lost 5 bases, the J end lost 6 bases, and 17 bases lay between the germline ends. The CDR3 is 15 residues long. The chain's CDR3 is CSAHKQGRSNSPLHF. CDR3 sequence (DNA): TGCAGTGCTCATAAACAGGGCCGATCTAATTCACCCCTCCACTTT.

This clonotype was detected ten times or more. The chain joins TRBV10-3 to TRBJ2-7; 9 bases align to TRBD1. Unmatched junction bases numbered 13, after V lost 10 bases and J lost 6 bases. The CDR3 consists of 14 residues. Germline V gene sequence: CDR1 ENHRY, CDR2 SYGVKD. The CDR3 loop reads CATTGTGMVSEQYF. The DNA for the CDR3 is TGTGCCACTACGGGGACAGGGATGGTGTCCGAGCAGTACTTC.

The table lists this clonotype with many counts. The CDR3 loop reads CASTPTVEAFF. The CDR3 nucleotides are TGTGCCAGCACCCCGACTGTTGAAGCTTTCTTT. The chain links TRBV12-3 or TRBV12-4 to TRBJ1-1; no firm D call. The ends were cut back, 7 bases at V and 7 bases at J, with 10 bases in the middle. The CDR3 is made up of 11 amino acids.

This clonotype was detected once. The chain combines TRBV18 with TRBJ2-3; D not certain. The CDR3 has 15 amino acids. Looked up from germline, CDR1 is KGHSH and CDR2 is LQKENI. Deletions cut 2 bases from V and 4 bases from J, with 13 bases between. The DNA of the CDR3 is TGTGCCAGCTCACCAGGCACCCTGGGCGCAGATACGCAGTATTTT. The encoded protein is CASSPGTLGADTQYF.

V and J are TRBV20-1 and TRBJ1-5; 9 positions match TRBD1. Germline CDR1 DFQATT, CDR2 SNEGSKA (reference sequence). The CDR3 totals 18 residues. The J segment lost 4 bases and the V segment lost 1 base, leaving 14 bases of the junction unmatched. In DNA form, the CDR3 reads TGCAGTGCTAGAGTTCCTGGGGGACAGGGCATCGAAAATCAGCCCCAGCATTTT. It codes for CSARVPGGQGIENQPQHF.

This clonotype was seen only a few times. The rearrangement uses TRBV5-1 and TRBJ2-5; D unresolved. V dropped 2 bases and J dropped 3 bases, with 8 bases sitting between them. The CDR3 covers 13 residues. Germline assignment: CDR1 SGHRS and CDR2 YFSETQ. CDR3 in amino acids: CASSFYLEETQYF. In DNA form, the CDR3 reads TGCGCCAGCAGCTTTTATCTAGAAGAGACCCAGTACTTC.

This clonotype occurred a few times. The CDR3 reads CASSATGGTAYEQYF. The CDR3 DNA follows: TGTGCCAGCAGCGCGACAGGGGGAACGGCCTACGAGCAGTACTTC. The chain uses TRBV9 and TRBJ2-7; 9 bases match TRBD1. This CDR3 is built from 15 residues. Germline CDR1 reads SGDLS; CDR2 reads YYNGEE. V was pared by 3 bases and J by 2 bases, with 6 bases of the junction left unmatched.

V gene TRBV6-1 combines with J gene TRBJ1-1; D is perhaps TRBD1 (6 bases). In germline, CDR1 is MNHNS, CDR2 SASEGT. Trimming took 0 bases from V and 1 from J, leaving 12 bases between them. The CDR3 is 16 amino acids. The chain's CDR3 is CASSEAAGEGNTEAFF. The CDR3 nucleotides are TGTGCCAGCAGTGAAGCAGCAGGGGAGGGGAACACTGAAGCTTTCTTT.